This record looks at one TCR beta chain sequence and its context. Its binding antigen is unknown. Qualities for individual bases were not recorded, and no much larger clone is one base off. CDR1 and CDR2 are read off the germline V gene (reference sequence) as SGHNT and YYREEE. V is pruned by 6 bases and J by 0 bases, leaving 9 bases of the junction without a gene match. The CDR3 runs 16 residues from the cysteine to the phenylalanine. Left in the record is the CDR3 DNA by itself, 48 bases read in frame from the first base. Collaborating institutions collected whole blood in K2EDTA tubes following their own protocols. For TCRbeta analysis, collaborator samples were shipped as frozen whole blood, as isolated PBMCs, or as DNA extracted from either sample type. These data come from a study of blood T cell repertoires in COVID-19 (TCRdb year 2020). Regarding the study in general: Samples covering the acute and convalescent phases of COVID-19 were provided by collaborators in the United States, Italy and Spain. The material from the prospective study consisted of cDNA or gDNA derived from T cells, B-cell-depleted T cells, or PBMCs. The dataset comprised deeply sampled blood TCRbeta repertoires from subjects exposed to, actively infected with, or recovered from COVID-19. The repertoires were released in a freely available public database intended as a resource for research on the immune response to SARS-CoV-2. The samples were drawn from two sources: the first 160 participants of the ongoing ImmuneRACE study, and 1,000 to 1,500 subjects contributed by 6 global collaborators. Sample metadata almost always included a de-identified subject ID, COVID-19 status, age in years and sex. Where HLA class I and class II types were available, the types were taken from metadata supplied by the sample provider, not from assay-based typing. The research as a whole found: The amount of clinical and demographic metadata varied by source and participant and was provided uncurated.

TCRbeta CDR3 regions were amplified from genomic DNA by means of the immunoSEQ Assay, a bias-controlled multiplex PCR. Under the source paper's analysis protocol: The number of nucleated cells in each sample was estimated by amplification of reference gene primers within the assay. To quantify the absolute abundance of each unique TCRbeta CDR3 rearrangement, sequence reads were collapsed and filtered. For each sample, productive Simpson clonality was calculated by taking the square root of Simpson's diversity index across productive rearrangements. TCRdb mirrors the immuneACCESS table, restricted to in-frame sequences. Some clones are absent from its copies; in checked studies, under half trace to an unresolved V gene, and the reason for the others is unknown. V and J calls and clone size are those listed in that table; D and trimming were worked out from the DNA. This sample lists about 120,000 clones; 70% to 90% were detected once. Of the sample, under 2.5% falls within the top ten clones.

The rearranged segments are TRBV5-4 and TRBJ2-1, with TRBD2 identical over 7 junction bases. The sequence was obtained from a man between 25 and 39 years old with acute or convalescent COVID-19. The specimen sequenced was peripheral blood. Here the CDR3 is given as CASTHGGSYSYNEQFF. The DNA sequence is as follows: TGTGCCAGCACCCATGGCGGGAGTTACTCCTACAATGAGCAGTTCTTC. The entire variable domain, with the stretches around the CDR3 drawn from the reference TRBV5-4 and TRBJ2-1 proteins, is ETGVTQSPTHLIKTRGQQVTLRCSSQSGHNTVSWYQQALGQGPQFIFQYYREEENGRGNFPPRFSGLQFPNYSSELNVNALELDDSALYLCASTHGGSYSYNEQFFGPGTRLTVL.